This T cell receptor beta chain was recovered during a study of shared clonotypes between healthy human individuals (TCRdb year 2020). The study in broad terms: The cohort included three men and a couple of women between 18 and 49 years of age. For each donor, three plates each were used for CD4 naive and CD4 memory, two plates were used for CD8 naive, and one plate was used for CD8 memory. Blood TCR repertoires of a handful of healthy adults were deeply sequenced to estimate repertoire size and the extent of clonotype sharing between individuals. To increase sequencing depth and limit assay-specific biases, different laboratories used diverse techniques to prepare libraries and sequence TCR repertoires. Leukapheresis yielded between about 0.85 and 10 billion PBMCs per donor.

CD8 naive samples were obtained by positive selection for CCR7 among CD45RO-negative cells, yielding a CD45RA+CCR7+ population from which TemRA cells were excluded. The donors were healthy, HIV-negative adults who had no recently reported acute infections or vaccinations. Every donor was a Caucasian adult living in Nashville, Tennessee, USA. After blood collection by leukapheresis, PBMCs were isolated using Ficoll-Histopaque density gradient centrifugation and then cryopreserved in the vapor phase of liquid nitrogen. Analytical flow cytometry was used to check the purity and quantity of every magnetically sorted T cell population. Each sorted fraction had its genomic DNA isolated and then quantified by UV absorbance on a Nanodrop 2000c. What the study reported, not specific to this receptor: The genetic and exposure-history diversity represented was limited by the small number of donors. Higher generation probabilities were observed for clonotypes shared by all four sorted-subset donors than for non-shared clonotypes. Naive subsets generally had larger estimated clonotype richness than memory subsets. Sampling was restricted to blood, and TCR repertoires in tissues likely differ from the TCR repertoires found in blood. Incomplete sequencing was indicated by rarefaction of sorted-subset datasets, despite the large sequencing depth. Sharing across a few donors was observed for about 4.8% of naive CD4, about 3.2% of naive CD8, about 2.5% of memory CD4, and roughly 0.4% of memory CD8 clonotypes. Pairwise subsampling led to the expectation that sequencing depth would affect the degree of clonotype sharing among donors.

From the cysteine up to the phenylalanine, the CDR3 has a length of 13 residues. Only the CDR3 DNA is retained, 39 bases long and in frame from the first base. The germline V gene sets CDR1 to MNHEY and CDR2 to SVGAGI. Relative to germline, V is 5 bases shorter and J is 8 bases shorter, with 13 bases between their ends. Using the deep immunoSEQ assay, TCR CDR3 regions were amplified from genomic DNA by multiplex PCR. For each cell subset, the extracted genomic DNA was distributed evenly across all wells of several immunoSEQ 96-well plates, and each plate served as one replicate. Each replicate PCR for sorted subsets received about 0.2 ug genomic DNA, equal to around 32,000 T cell genomes. The purified libraries were quantified using a Qubit 3.0 fluorometer, sized with a Bioanalyzer 2100, and then quantified again using the KAPA Library Quantification kit. A separate single-read 150-cycle Illumina NextSeq 550 flow cell was used to sequence each immunoSEQ 96-well plate. Regarding the original processing steps: Because the immunoSEQ output included only junctional sequences and no quality scores, the filtering could not be the same as the filtering used for full-length reads. To assign V/J genes and CDR3, sequences were annotated using PyIR, a Python wrapper for IgBLAST v1.9, with IMGT germline references. Reads were removed for weak V/J assignments (E-value above 1e-6), missing CDR3, stop codons, out-of-frame junctions, or ambiguous translated residues. A V3J clonotype was defined by an identical inferred V gene, J gene, and CDR3 amino acid sequence. To compute the percentage overlap between repertoires, the number of shared unique clonotypes was divided by the size of the smaller repertoire. Repertoire richness was assessed with RTK rarefaction, the Chao1 estimator, and Recon v2.1 estimates of unobserved clonotypes. OLGA was used to compute generation probabilities for all TCRbeta clonotypes that the gDNA method yielded from a handful of donors. The table was pulled from immuneACCESS by TCRdb, which kept in-frame rearrangements only. Such tables lose some clones; where checked, under half of the loss comes from unresolved V genes, and the rest has no known cause. V, J and clone size are taken as reported in that table, and D and trimming were inferred from the DNA itself. The sample table shows over 2 million clones, and 85% to 95% are seen once. Approximately 1.2% of the sample comes from the top ten.

With regard to this clone: It lacks a known antigen. Base qualities were left out, and no much larger clone turns up one base away.

The specimen sequenced was naive CD8+ T cells sorted from blood. The cell subset or site label, as the study defines it: CD45RA+CCR7+. The chain is made from TRBV6-5 and TRBJ2-1; the D gene is possibly TRBD1, with 6 bases matching. The source of this sequence is a man aged 18-30 years in good health. At the DNA level, the sequence is TGTGCCAGCAGTCGAACAGGGTCCCATGAGCAGTTCTTC. Its translation is CASSRTGSHEQFF.